The 23 T cell receptor beta chains in this list originate from one sample, sequenced in a study of OX40 agonist ivuxolimab in advanced cancers. The assay was immunoSEQ multiplex PCR, and TCRdb's table has in-frame clones only and misses some. This sample has 40,000 to 45,000 clones; less than 90% occur once, and the top ten carry over 10%. Material: CD4+ or CD8+ T cells sorted from blood, obtained in a trial of the OX40 agonist ivuxolimab. The source of these receptors is an adult with an advanced solid tumor such as melanoma, head and neck, liver or kidney cancer.

This rearrangement joins TRBV7-9 to TRBJ1-1, with D unclear. V gave up 5 bases and J gave up 1 base, with 14 bases separating them. Germline CDR1 SEHNR, CDR2 FQNEAQ (reference sequence). The CDR3 covers 15 residues. The chain's CDR3 is CASSIPQQTNTEAFF. Written as DNA, the CDR3 is TGTGCCAGCAGCATCCCACAACAAACGAACACTGAAGCTTTCTTT.

This chain connects TRBV14 to TRBJ2-7; D is undetermined. V was clipped by 6 bases and J by 4 bases, with 7 bases between them. CDR1 SGHDN and CDR2 FVKESK come from the germline V gene. This CDR3 comprises 11 residues. CDR3 protein: CASSLLYEQYF. Here the CDR3 DNA reads TGTGCCAGCAGTCTCCTGTACGAGCAGTACTTC.

This chain joins TRBV2 and TRBJ2-5, with TRBD2 identical over 9 bases. This CDR3 has 14 amino acids. Germline CDR1 reads SNHLY; CDR2 reads FYNNEI. Trimming took 11 bases from V and 3 from J; bases not matched to a gene: 10. Written as DNA, the CDR3 is TGTGCCGGTCAGACTAGCGGAGCAAAAGAGACCCAGTACTTC. Translated, it gives CAGQTSGAKETQYF.

The CDR3 protein is CASSPRLAGYNEQFF. Here the CDR3 DNA reads TGCGCCAGCAGCCCCAGACTAGCGGGGTACAATGAGCAGTTCTTC. The chain recombines TRBV5-1 with TRBJ2-1, with 11 bases aligning to TRBD2. In germline, CDR1 is SGHRS, CDR2 YFSETQ. This CDR3 spans 15 amino acids. Trimming took 4 bases from V and 4 from J; bases not matched to a gene: 4.

The rearrangement joins TRBV27 to TRBJ2-5; D call uncertain. Trimming left V 5 bases short and J 7 bases short, with 35 bases between. This CDR3 is 20 amino acids long. The germline CDR1 and CDR2 sequences are MNHEY and SMNVEV (reference sequence). The CDR3 region has the DNA TGTGCCAGCAGTCGGATGAAGGACCCCACCGTTAGCCTGCTGAAGATGACCCAGTACTTC. Translated, it gives CASSRMKDPTVSLLKMTQYF.

V is TRBV28 and J is TRBJ2-1; TRBD2 matches at 7 bases. With V trimmed by 2 bases and J by 8 bases, 9 bases remained unmatched. CDR1 and CDR2 from the germline V gene are MDHEN and SYDVKM. The CDR3 loop spans 15 amino acids. CDR3 nucleotides: TGTGCCAGCAGTTTAAGGTGGGAGGGCCGTTATGAGCAGTTCTTC. Translated, it gives CASSLRWEGRYEQFF.

The J gene is TRBJ1-2, the V gene TRBV5-1, with TRBD1 as a possible D gene (5 bases). The V and J ends lost 4 bases and 3 bases respectively, with 13 bases between them. Germline CDR1 SGHRS, CDR2 YFSETQ. There are 14 residues in the CDR3. The CDR3 DNA is TGCGCCAGCAGCGTCGGGGGTTACGACTATGGCTACACCTTC. Translated: CASSVGGYDYGYTF. The full variable domain, completed using reference TRBV5-1 and TRBJ1-2, is KAGVTQTPRYLIKTRGQQVTLSCSPISGHRSVSWYQQTPGQGLQFLFEYFSETQRNKGNFPGRFSGRQFSNSRSEMNVSTLELGDSALYLCASSVGGYDYGYTFGSGTRLTVV.

The chain couples TRBV21-1 to TRBJ1-4. TRBV21-1 is reported as a pseudogene. This CDR3 spans 17 amino acids. The CDR3: CASSIAGRAATNEKLFF. CDR3 nucleotides: TGTGCCAGCAGCATAGCCGGGCGTGCGGCAACTAATGAAAAACTGTTTTTT.

CDR3 amino acids: CATPLAPGQTYYGYTF. CDR3 DNA: TGTGCCACCCCCCTAGCTCCGGGACAAACCTACTATGGCTACACCTTC. The chain has TRBV5-8 and TRBJ1-2; TRBD1 is a possible D gene (6 bases). Trimming took 9 bases from V and 3 from J, leaving 24 bases between them. Germline CDR1 reads SGHTS; CDR2 reads YDEGEE. This CDR3 contains 16 residues.

V and J are TRBV4-2 and TRBJ2-1; no firm D call. Germline CDR1 is LGHNA and CDR2 is YNFKEQ. The V and J ends lost 0 bases and 13 bases respectively, with 7 bases between them. This CDR3 is built from 11 residues. CDR3 residues: CASSQEAFQFF. DNA for the CDR3: TGTGCCAGCAGCCAAGAGGCCTTCCAGTTCTTC.

The V and J genes are TRBV6-5 and TRBJ2-1, with 8 bases that match TRBD2. V gave up 0 bases and J gave up 4 bases; unmatched junction bases: 5. The CDR3 has 16 residues. Looked up from germline, CDR1 is MNHEY and CDR2 is SVGAGI. The CDR3, as DNA: TGTGCCAGCAGTTACTCGTCGGGGGGGTATTACAATGAGCAGTTCTTC. It specifies CASSYSSGGYYNEQFF.

The chain links TRBV4-2 to TRBJ1-6, with D possibly matching TRBD1 (6 bases). Looked up from germline, CDR1 is LGHNA and CDR2 is YNFKEQ. V lost 0 bases and J 9 bases, leaving 12 bases between the germline ends. The CDR3 runs 15 residues. The CDR3 nucleotides read TGTGCCAGCAGCCAAGATCGCGTCAGGGGTTCACCCCTCCACTTT. Translated: CASSQDRVRGSPLHF.

The chain couples TRBV2 to TRBJ1-2, with D tentatively TRBD1 (5 bases). From germline, CDR1 is SNHLY and CDR2 FYNNEI. Trimming left V 10 bases short and J 4 bases short, with 16 bases between. This CDR3 has 13 amino acids. The CDR3 loop reads CATQGRWSYGYTF. CDR3 in DNA: TGTGCCACCCAGGGCCGATGGAGCTATGGCTACACCTTC.

This clone was detected once. This CDR3 is also generated by other DNA sequences in the sample. This chain links TRBV5-1 with TRBJ2-2, with a tentative D call TRBD1 (5 bases). This CDR3 has 13 amino acids. Trimming pared 4 bases from V and 6 bases from J, leaving 10 bases between. The germline V gene encodes CDR1 SGHRS and CDR2 YFSETQ. The CDR3 DNA reads as TGCGCCAGCAGCCCCAGGGTAGCCGGGGAGCTGTTTTTT. It specifies CASSPRVAGELFF.

The V gene is TRBV23-1, the J gene TRBJ2-7; TRBD1 matches at 8 bases. TRBV23-1 carries the ORF label, with uncertain function. The CDR3 is made up of 16 amino acids. V shed 2 bases and J 0 bases; nucleotides not matched to a gene: 6. The CDR3 DNA is TGCGCCAGCAGTCAACCCGGGACAGGACACTCCTACGAGCAGTACTTC. Protein: CASSQPGTGHSYEQYF.

The chain employs TRBV9 and TRBJ2-5; the match to TRBD1 covers 9 bases. The germline V gene has CDR1 SGDLS and CDR2 YYNGEE. After removal of 4 bases from V and 4 bases from J, the junction contained 8 bases not matched to a gene. CDR3 length: 15 amino acids. CDR3 nucleotide sequence: TGTGCCAGCAGCTCCACAGGACAGGGGAGAGAGACCCAGTACTTC. It specifies CASSSTGQGRETQYF.

J is TRBJ1-2 and V is TRBV5-1, with 7 bases identical to TRBD1. V shed 1 base, J shed 2 bases, and the junction held 8 bases outside the gene matches. The CDR3 consists of 16 residues. CDR1 is SGHRS, CDR2 YFSETQ, per germline. CDR3 sequence: CASSLTAQGRNYGYTF. The DNA for the CDR3 is TGCGCCAGCAGCTTGACGGCACAGGGGCGGAACTATGGCTACACCTTC.

The V gene is TRBV4-3, the J gene TRBJ2-2; either TRBD1 or TRBD2 may fit D (5 bases each). Per germline, CDR1 LGHNA and CDR2 YSLEER. The V gene lost 2 bases and the J gene lost 6 bases, with 7 bases spanning the gap. This CDR3 has 13 amino acids. CDR3 sequence: CASSQLGAGELFF. CDR3 coding DNA: TGCGCCAGCAGCCAATTGGGGGCCGGGGAGCTGTTTTTT.

This rearrangement joins TRBV27 to TRBJ2-2, with D unclear. CDR3 length: 14 residues. CDR1 is MNHEY, CDR2 SMNVEV, per germline (reference sequence). Trimming removed 3 bases at V and 3 bases at J, with 8 bases between. This CDR3 is CASSLRSYTGELFF. The CDR3 DNA is TGTGCCAGCAGTTTGCGCAGCTACACCGGGGAGCTGTTTTTT.

The rearrangement joins TRBV7-8 to TRBJ1-1, with 7 bases that match TRBD1. The CDR3 contains 14 residues. The trim removed 3 bases at V and 1 base at J, leaving 2 bases unmatched. Germline-derived CDR1 and CDR2 are SGHVS and FQNEAQ. In DNA, the CDR3 is TGTGCCAGCAGCTTCCGGACAGGGAACACTGAAGCTTTCTTT. It specifies CASSFRTGNTEAFF.

This CDR3 is CSVSSSIYNEQFF. CDR3 DNA: TGCAGCGTATCTAGCAGTATCTACAATGAGCAGTTCTTC. The rearrangement links TRBV29-1 to TRBJ2-1; tentative D call: TRBD2 (5 bases). Germline V gives CDR1 SQVTM, CDR2 ANQGSEA. The CDR3 has 13 amino acids. Trimming left V 6 bases short and J 3 bases short, with 12 bases between.

The rearrangement joins TRBV29-1 to TRBJ2-2, with D possibly TRBD2 on 6 matching bases. The CDR3 consists of 15 residues. Trimming cost V 5 bases and J 1 base, with 14 bases left between them. Germline assignment: CDR1 SQVTM and CDR2 ANQGSEA. The CDR3 loop is CSVPGTPRNTGELFF. The CDR3 DNA is TGCAGCGTTCCCGGGACTCCCCGGAACACCGGGGAGCTGTTTTTT.

The V gene is TRBV6-5, the J gene TRBJ1-2; D might be TRBD1 (5 bases). Germline V gives CDR1 MNHEY, CDR2 SVGAGI. This CDR3 comprises 13 residues. V was shortened by 7 bases and J by 6 bases, with 15 bases between the two germline ends. The CDR3 sequence: CASKPRVLDGYTF. The CDR3, as DNA: TGTGCCAGCAAACCCAGGGTGCTAGATGGCTACACCTTC.